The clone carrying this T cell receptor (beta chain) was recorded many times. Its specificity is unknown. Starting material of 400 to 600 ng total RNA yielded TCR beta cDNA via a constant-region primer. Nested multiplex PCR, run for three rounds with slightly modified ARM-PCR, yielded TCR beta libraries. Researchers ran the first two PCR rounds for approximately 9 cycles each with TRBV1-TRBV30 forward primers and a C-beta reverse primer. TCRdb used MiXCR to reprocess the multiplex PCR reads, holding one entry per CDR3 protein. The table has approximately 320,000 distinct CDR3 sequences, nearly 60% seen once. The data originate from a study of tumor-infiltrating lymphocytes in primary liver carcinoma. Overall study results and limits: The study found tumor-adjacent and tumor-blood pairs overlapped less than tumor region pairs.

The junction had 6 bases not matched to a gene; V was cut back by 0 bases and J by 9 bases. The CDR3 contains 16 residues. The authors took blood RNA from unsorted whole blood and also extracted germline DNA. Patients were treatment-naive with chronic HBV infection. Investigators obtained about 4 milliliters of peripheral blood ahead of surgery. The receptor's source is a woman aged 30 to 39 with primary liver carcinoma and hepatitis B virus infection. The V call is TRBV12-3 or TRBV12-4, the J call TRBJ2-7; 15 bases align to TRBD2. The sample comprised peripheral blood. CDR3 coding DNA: TGTGCCAGCAGTTTAGCGCGGACTAGCGGGAGGGCCGGGCAGTACTTC. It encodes CASSLARTSGRAGQYF.